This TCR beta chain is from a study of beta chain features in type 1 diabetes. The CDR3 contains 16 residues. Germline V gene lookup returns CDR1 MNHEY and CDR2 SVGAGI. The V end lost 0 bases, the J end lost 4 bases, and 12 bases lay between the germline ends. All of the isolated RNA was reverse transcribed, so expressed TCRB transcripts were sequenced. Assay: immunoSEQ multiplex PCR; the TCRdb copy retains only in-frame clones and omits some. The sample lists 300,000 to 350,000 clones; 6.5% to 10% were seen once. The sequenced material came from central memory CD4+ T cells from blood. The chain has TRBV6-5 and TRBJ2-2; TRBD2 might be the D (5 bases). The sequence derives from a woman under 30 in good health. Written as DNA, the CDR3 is TGTGCCAGCAGTTACTCGATAATAGGAGGCACCGGGGAGCTGTTTTTT. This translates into CASSYSIIGGTGELFF.